The clone carrying this T cell receptor beta chain was recorded a few times. What it binds is not known. The data are from a study of T cells in Graves' hyperthyroidism and ophthalmopathy. Researchers amplified the TCR beta CDR3 regions from RNA transcripts. The study used the HTBI primer set for a first-round RT-PCR of the TCR CDR3. TCRdb re-called the multiplex PCR reads with MiXCR, one entry per CDR3 protein. The table has roughly 700,000 distinct CDR3 sequences, roughly a sixth seen once; the top ten hold around 16%. V shed 7 bases and J 7 bases; nucleotides not matched to a gene: 7. There are 14 residues in the CDR3. Germline values: CDR1 DFQATT, CDR2 SNEGSKA (reference sequence). Stable Graves' hyperthyroidism denoted no ophthalmopathy progression over 18 months. Lactation, pregnancy, other autoimmune disease or uncontrolled infection excluded patients. Whole-study findings and limits: Ophthalmopathy was separated from stable hyperthyroidism by a 13 V-J model. Blood held most thyroid clonotypes expanded above 0.001 frequency.

The clonotype originates from a man in his forties or fifties with Graves' hyperthyroidism. Sequenced sample: blood. The V and J genes are TRBV20-1 and TRBJ2-3; 14 bases are shared with TRBD2. The CDR3 spells CSGGTSGSMNTQYF. In DNA form, the CDR3 reads TGCAGTGGCGGGACTAGCGGGAGTATGAATACGCAGTATTTT.